This TCR beta chain came from a study of cytomegalovirus exposure and HLA in healthy donors. The CDR3 runs 14 residues. V lost 6 bases and J lost 2; bases outside the gene matches: 6. Germline V gene sequence: CDR1 MNHEY, CDR2 SVGAGI. It was with 60 Vbeta and 13 Jbeta primers that the PCR ran. TCRdb's copy holds only in-frame clones and misses some; the assay was immunoSEQ multiplex PCR. The sample contains around 150,000 clones, under 70% of which appear only once. The V gene is TRBV6-5, the J gene TRBJ1-1, with 7 bases aligning to TRBD1. This sequence originates from a woman aged 25 to 45 in good health and CMV-seropositive. Sequencing was carried out using PBMCs. DNA of the CDR3: TGTGCCAGCAGGCCACAGGGGTTCAACACTGAAGCTTTCTTT. Translation gives CASRPQGFNTEAFF.